This passage covers 4 T cell receptor beta chains from one sample sequenced in a study of molecular identifiers for immune sequencing clone quantification. In TCRdb, the PCR reads were re-called with MiXCR into one record per CDR3 protein. The table lists around 460,000 distinct CDR3 sequences, roughly 25% of them singletons. Sequencing was carried out using naive CD8+ T cells from blood, with Jurkat cell RNA spiked in. Subset denoted: FACS-sorted CD8+CD4-CCR7+CD45RA+ naive T cells. Every receptor here comes from a human donor in good health. Some libraries in this study had Jurkat cell RNA spiked in.

With regard to this clonotype: A much larger clone is a single base away; this may be a read error. The conserved final phenylalanine or tryptophan is absent from the CDR3, which likely points to a read error. The V call is TRBV5-6, the J call TRBJ1-1; D call uncertain. The CDR3 has 12 residues. V lost 3 bases and J 5 bases, leaving 8 bases between the germline ends. The germline V gene has CDR1 SGHDT and CDR2 YYEEEE. CDR3 residues: CASSYRSTEAFS. CDR3 bases: TGTGCCAGCAGCTACCGTAGTACTGAAGCTTTCTCT.

There are a few counts of this clonotype. This rearrangement joins TRBV6-2 or TRBV6-3 to TRBJ2-3; D possibly corresponds to TRBD2 (7 bases). Germline CDR1 and CDR2: MNHEY and SVGEGT. V dropped 6 bases and J dropped 4 bases, with 17 bases sitting between them. This CDR3 is built from 15 residues. The CDR3 DNA sequence: TGTGCCAGCAGCCCACAACGGGGGGCCGCAGATACGCAGTATTTT. This codes for CASSPQRGAADTQYF.

Remarks on this clonotype: This sequence may be a read error, since a much larger clone differs from it by one base. This CDR3 is missing its conserved last phenylalanine or tryptophan, likely due to a read error. The chain recombines TRBV29-1 with TRBJ2-1; D unresolved. Germline V gene lookup returns CDR1 SQVTM and CDR2 ANQGSEA. This CDR3 has 12 amino acids. Trimming removed 7 bases at V and 6 bases at J, with 13 bases between. The CDR3, as DNA: TGCAGCGCCTCCCACTGGTCCAATGAGCAGTTCTCC. Amino acids: CSASHWSNEQFS.

Comments on this clonotype: A read error may explain this, as a much larger clone is one base away. This sequence joins TRBV7-9 and TRBJ1-3, with D possibly being TRBD1 (5 bases). Germline CDR1 is SEHNR and CDR2 is FQNEAQ (reference sequence). This CDR3 comprises 15 residues. CDR3 DNA: TGTGCCAGCAGCCTTGCAGGGCTAGAAGGAAACGCCATATATTTT. Translating gives CASSLAGLEGNAIYF.